Reported below is one T cell receptor (beta chain). The target antigen is unknown. The data derive from a study of a mutant IDH1 vaccine in newly diagnosed glioma. In the study overall: Treatment recipients were roughly 62% male and around 40% female, and their mean age was roughly 44 years. Every participant had undergone radiotherapy, temozolomide, or both before, and most underwent both.

Noted time point: baseline, week 1 (first vaccination visit). Described treatment: pre-vaccination baseline after standard-of-care therapy. Astrocytomas that were new, WHO grade 3 or 4, IDH1-mutant and ATRX-lost were present in the donors. The study, taken as a whole, reports: Of all patients, about 94% showed vaccine-induced immune responses.

CDR3 length: 14 residues. V shed 7 bases, J shed 1 base, and the junction held 5 bases outside the gene matches. Germline lookup yields CDR1 MGHDK and CDR2 SYGVNS. Assay: immunoSEQ multiplex PCR; the TCRdb copy retains only in-frame clones and omits some. The sample lists about 88,000 clones, around 80% occurring once. This TCR derives from a man in his forties with glioma. Some clones in this sample may be carry-over from other donors' samples. The input for sequencing was PBMCs, taken from a glioma patient treated with radiotherapy, temozolomide or both. This chain links TRBV25-1 with TRBJ2-7; 9 bases match TRBD1. CDR3: CASTKGTGSYEQYF. The DNA of the CDR3 is TGTGCCAGCACCAAGGGGACAGGGTCCTACGAGCAGTACTTC.